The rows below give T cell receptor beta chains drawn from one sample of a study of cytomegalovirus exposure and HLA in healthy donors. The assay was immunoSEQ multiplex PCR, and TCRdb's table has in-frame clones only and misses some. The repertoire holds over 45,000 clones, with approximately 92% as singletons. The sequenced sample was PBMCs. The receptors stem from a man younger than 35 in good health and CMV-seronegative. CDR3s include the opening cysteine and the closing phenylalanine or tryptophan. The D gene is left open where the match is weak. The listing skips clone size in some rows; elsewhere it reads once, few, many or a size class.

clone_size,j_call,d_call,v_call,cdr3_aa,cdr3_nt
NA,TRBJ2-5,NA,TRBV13,CASSTGQLQETQYF,TGTGCCAGCAGCACCGGACAGTTACAAGAGACCCAGTACTTC
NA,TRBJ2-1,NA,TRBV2,CASSEYVRTPDNEQFF,TGTGCCAGCAGTGAATACGTCAGGACACCCGACAATGAGCAGTTCTTC
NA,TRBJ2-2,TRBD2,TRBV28,CASRLASGGTGELFF,TGTGCCAGCAGGCTCGCTTCGGGGGGCACCGGGGAGCTGTTTTTT
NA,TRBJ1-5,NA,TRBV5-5,CASSGEGAGRQPQHF,TGTGCCAGCAGCGGGGAGGGCGCCGGCAGACAGCCCCAGCATTTT
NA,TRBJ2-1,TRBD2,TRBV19,CASRTSGSHNEQFF,TGTGCCAGTAGGACTAGCGGGTCCCACAATGAGCAGTTCTTC
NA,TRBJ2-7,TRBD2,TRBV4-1,CASSQGPLAAPYEQYF,TGCGCCAGCAGCCAAGGACCTCTAGCGGCACCCTACGAGCAGTACTTC
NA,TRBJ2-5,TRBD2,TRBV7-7,CASSSRLAGLETQYF,TGTGCTAGCAGCTCCAGACTAGCGGGATTGGAGACCCAGTACTTC
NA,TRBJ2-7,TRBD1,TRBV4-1,CASSHFRTGDYEQYF,TGCGCCAGCAGCCACTTTCGGACAGGGGACTACGAGCAGTACTTC
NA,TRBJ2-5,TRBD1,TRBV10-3,CAIRTTGEETQYF,TGTGCCATCAGGACGACAGGGGAGGAGACCCAGTACTTC
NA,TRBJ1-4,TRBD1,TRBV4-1,CASSQEDRRTNEKLFF,TGCGCCAGCAGCCAAGAGGACAGGAGGACTAATGAAAAACTGTTTTTT
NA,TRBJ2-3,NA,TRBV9,CASSPQVADTQYF,TGTGCCAGCAGCCCCCAGGTCGCAGATACGCAGTATTTT
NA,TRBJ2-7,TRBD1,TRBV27,CASSVRGQIYEQYF,TGTGCCAGCAGCGTCCGGGGACAGATATACGAGCAGTACTTC
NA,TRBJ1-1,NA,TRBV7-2,CASSIGTGGTEAFF,TGTGCCAGCAGCATCGGGACGGGGGGGACTGAAGCTTTCTTT
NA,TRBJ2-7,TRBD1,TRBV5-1,CASSLVQGAYEQYF,TGCGCCAGCAGCTTGGTTCAGGGGGCCTACGAGCAGTACTTC
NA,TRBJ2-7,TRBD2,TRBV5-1,CASEPKRDRSHEQYF,TGCGCCAGCGAGCCTAAGCGGGATCGGTCCCACGAGCAGTACTTC
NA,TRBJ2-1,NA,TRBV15,CATSRDLTGSYNEQFF,TGTGCCACCAGCAGAGATCTTACAGGTTCCTACAATGAGCAGTTCTTC
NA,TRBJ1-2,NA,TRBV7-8,CASSLGGHGYGYTF,TGTGCCAGCAGCTTAGGGGGGCACGGCTATGGCTACACCTTC
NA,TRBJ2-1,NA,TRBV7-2,CASSHSGTGDNEQFF,TGTGCCAGCAGCCATTCCGGGACTGGGGACAATGAGCAGTTCTTC
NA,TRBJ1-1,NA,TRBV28,CASSPAGNTEAFF,TGTGCCAGCAGTCCTGCGGGAAACACTGAAGCTTTCTTT
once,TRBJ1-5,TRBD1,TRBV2,CASRGQVTANQPQHF,TGTGCCAGCAGAGGACAGGTAACAGCAAATCAGCCCCAGCATTTT
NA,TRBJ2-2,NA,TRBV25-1,CASSGPTGFGELFF,TGTGCCAGCAGTGGGCCAACAGGGTTCGGGGAGCTGTTTTTT
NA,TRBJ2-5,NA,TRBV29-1,CSVEARGQETQYF,TGCAGCGTTGAAGCCAGGGGACAAGAGACCCAGTACTTC
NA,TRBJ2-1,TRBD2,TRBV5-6,CASSLRTSGSDVQFF,TGTGCCAGCAGCTTGAGAACTAGCGGTTCGGACGTGCAGTTCTTC
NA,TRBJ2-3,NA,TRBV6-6,CASSRGRSNTDTQYF,TGTGCCAGCAGCCGGGGGAGGTCCAACACAGATACGCAGTATTTT
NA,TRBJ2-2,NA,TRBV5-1,CASSLRLGGGELFF,TGCGCCAGCAGCTTACGGCTGGGAGGCGGGGAGCTGTTTTTT
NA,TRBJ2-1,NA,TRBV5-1,CASSLNPSFNEQFF,TGCGCCAGCAGCCTGAATCCTAGCTTCAATGAGCAGTTCTTC
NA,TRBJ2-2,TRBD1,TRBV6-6,CASRKGQGNTGELFF,TGTGCCAGCAGAAAGGGACAGGGGAACACCGGGGAGCTGTTTTTT
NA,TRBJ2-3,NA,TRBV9,CASSAGSLGGTPDTQYF,TGTGCCAGCAGCGCTGGGAGTCTGGGAGGCACGCCAGATACGCAGTATTTT
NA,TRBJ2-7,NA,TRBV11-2,CASSTATWEQYF,TGTGCCAGCAGCACCGCTACGTGGGAGCAGTACTTC
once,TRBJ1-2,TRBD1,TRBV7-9,CASSSTDRGYGYTF,TGTGCCAGCAGTTCCACGGACAGGGGCTATGGCTACACCTTC
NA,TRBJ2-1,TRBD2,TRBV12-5,CASGLRAGGSEQFF,TGTGCTAGTGGTTTGCGCGCGGGAGGCTCTGAGCAGTTCTTC
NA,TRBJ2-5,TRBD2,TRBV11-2,CASSLRLAGGPGKETQYF,TGTGCCAGCAGCCTGCGACTAGCGGGAGGGCCAGGAAAAGAGACCCAGTACTTC
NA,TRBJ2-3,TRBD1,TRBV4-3,CASSQDLGRGLFADTQYF,TGCGCCAGCAGCCAAGATCTCGGCAGGGGGCTGTTCGCAGATACGCAGTATTTT
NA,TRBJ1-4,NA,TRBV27,CASSPGTPKLFF,TGTGCCAGCAGTCCCGGGACTCCAAAACTGTTTTTT
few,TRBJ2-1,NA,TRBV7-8,CASSPQLRNEQFF,TGTGCCAGCAGCCCCCAGCTCAGGAATGAGCAGTTCTTC
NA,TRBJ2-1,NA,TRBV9,CASSVGQEKIAFHNEQFF,TGTGCCAGCAGCGTAGGACAGGAGAAGATAGCTTTCCACAATGAGCAGTTCTTC
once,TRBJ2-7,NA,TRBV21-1,CASIGLGDSYEQYF,TGTGCCAGCATTGGACTCGGGGACTCCTACGAGCAGTACTTC
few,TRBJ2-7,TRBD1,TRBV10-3,CAISPGAGGKVYEQYF,TGTGCCATCAGTCCTGGGGCAGGGGGTAAAGTCTACGAGCAGTACTTC
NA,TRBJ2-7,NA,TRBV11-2,CASSLGAQGEEQYF,TGTGCCAGCAGCTTGGGGGCCCAGGGCGAAGAGCAGTACTTC
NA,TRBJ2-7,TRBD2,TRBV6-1,CASSEASGRYEQYF,TGTGCCAGCAGTGAGGCTAGCGGGAGGTACGAGCAGTACTTC
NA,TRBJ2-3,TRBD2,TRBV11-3,CASSFRGSGRNADTQYF,TGTGCCAGCAGCTTCCGAGGTAGCGGGAGAAACGCAGATACGCAGTATTTT